This T cell receptor beta chain was retrieved from a study of cytomegalovirus exposure and HLA in healthy donors. Repertoires were generated with immunoSEQ multiplex PCR, while TCRdb's copy carries only in-frame clones and drops some. The sample has about 65,000 clones; 92% are singletons. V dropped 3 bases and J dropped 5 bases, with 11 bases sitting between them. Germline CDR1 LGHNA, CDR2 YSLEER. There are 13 residues in the CDR3. The chain couples TRBV4-3 to TRBJ2-7, with a tentative D call TRBD2 (6 bases). The sequence came from a woman younger than 30 in good health and CMV-seronegative. Sequencing was carried out using PBMCs. The CDR3 spells CASSQGTYDEQYF. Written as DNA, the CDR3 is TGCGCCAGCAGCCAGGGGACTTATGACGAGCAGTACTTC.